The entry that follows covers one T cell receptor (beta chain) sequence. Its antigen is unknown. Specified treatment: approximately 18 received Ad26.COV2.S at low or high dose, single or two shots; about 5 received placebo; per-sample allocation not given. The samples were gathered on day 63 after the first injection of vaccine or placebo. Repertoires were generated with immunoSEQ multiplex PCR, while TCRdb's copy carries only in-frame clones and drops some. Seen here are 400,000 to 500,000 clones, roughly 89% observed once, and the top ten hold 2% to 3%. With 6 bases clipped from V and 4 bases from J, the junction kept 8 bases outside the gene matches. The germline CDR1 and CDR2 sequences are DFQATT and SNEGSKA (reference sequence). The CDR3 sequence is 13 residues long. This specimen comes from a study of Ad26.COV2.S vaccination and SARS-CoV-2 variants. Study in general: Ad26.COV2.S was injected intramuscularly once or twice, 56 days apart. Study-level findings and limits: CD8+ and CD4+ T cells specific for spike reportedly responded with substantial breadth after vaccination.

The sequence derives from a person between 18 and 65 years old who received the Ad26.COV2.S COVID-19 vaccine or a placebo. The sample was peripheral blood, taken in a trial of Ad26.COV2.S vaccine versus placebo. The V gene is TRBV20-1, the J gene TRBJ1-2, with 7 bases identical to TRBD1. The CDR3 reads CSASDRVAYGYTF. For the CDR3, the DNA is TGCAGTGCCAGTGACAGGGTCGCCTATGGCTACACCTTC.